The T cell receptor (beta chain) under discussion was sequenced for a study of memory CD8 T cells in hepatitis C reinfection. Specified time point: peak reinfection, 3 to 8 weeks after reinfection detection. The sorted cells went straight to TCR sequencing with no prior in vitro expansion. Control naive CD8 T cells came from a couple of donors at all three reinfection time points. Produced via immunoSEQ multiplex PCR; TCRdb's table is partial and in-frame only. The repertoire consists of 35,000 to 50,000 clones, with approximately 90% occurring once and the leading ten covering roughly 1.2%. Worth noting for this clone: The junction differs from germline at one of its ends, possibly a read error.

This CDR3 region has 14 residues. The V gene's germline CDR1 is SQVTM and CDR2 ANQGSEA. The receptor's source is a man younger than 35 with hepatitis C virus infection. V usage is TRBV29-1 and J usage is TRBJ1-1; a possible D gene is TRBD1 (5 bases). The specimen sequenced was naive CD8+ T cells sorted from blood. Written as DNA, the CDR3 is TGCGGCGTTGAAGGGCCCGGGACTGACACTGAAGCTTTCTTT. Protein: CGVEGPGTDTEAFF.